This TCR beta chain was observed in a study of T cell repertoires in cytomegalovirus infection. Notes on the study in general: Clonotypes of TCR beta that were HLA-C-restricted and CMV-specific dominated the ex vivo response.

TCRdb redid the calling of the reads with MiXCR, one entry per CDR3 protein. Of over 100,000 distinct CDR3 sequences listed, about a tenth are singletons. This clonotype was seen a few times. The target antigen is unknown. Sequences were obtained from PBMCs, sequenced either directly or after in vitro stimulation (not recorded which). The TCR comes from a human donor in good health (CMV status not recorded). Some clones in this sample may be carry-over from other donors' samples.

The CDR3 loop reads CASSYTFETQYF. The CDR3 region has the DNA TGTGCCAGCAGTTACACCTTCGAGACCCAGTACTTC. V and J are TRBV6-6 and TRBJ2-5; no firm D call. Germline assignment: CDR1 MNHNY and CDR2 SVGAGI (reference sequence). V was cut by 2 bases and J by 5 bases, with 6 bases left in between. The CDR3 runs 12 residues.